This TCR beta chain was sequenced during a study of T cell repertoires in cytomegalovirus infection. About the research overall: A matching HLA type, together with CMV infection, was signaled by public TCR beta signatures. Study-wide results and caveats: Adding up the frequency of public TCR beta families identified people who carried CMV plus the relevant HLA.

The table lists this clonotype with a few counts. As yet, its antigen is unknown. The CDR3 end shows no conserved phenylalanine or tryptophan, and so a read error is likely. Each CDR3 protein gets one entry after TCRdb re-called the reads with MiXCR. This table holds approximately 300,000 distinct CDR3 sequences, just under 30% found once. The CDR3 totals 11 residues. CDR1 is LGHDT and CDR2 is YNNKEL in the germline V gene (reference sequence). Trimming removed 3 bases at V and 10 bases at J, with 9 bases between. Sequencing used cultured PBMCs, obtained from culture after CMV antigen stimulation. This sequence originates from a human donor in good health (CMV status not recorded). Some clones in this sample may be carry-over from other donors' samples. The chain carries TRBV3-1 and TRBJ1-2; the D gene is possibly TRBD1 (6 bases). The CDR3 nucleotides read TGTGCCAGCAGCCAGGACAGATACTACACCCTC. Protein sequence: CASSQDRYYTL.